One sample yielded the 4 T cell receptor beta chains listed below, sequenced in a study of radiation and T cells in renal cell carcinoma. Time point described: blood 4 weeks post-SBRT, at nephrectomy. Documented treatment: 15 Gy SBRT to primary tumor, nephrectomy 4 weeks later. Using immunoSEQ multiplex PCR, the repertoire was profiled, and TCRdb retains in-frame clones only, with some absent. The sample has some 31,000 clones, around 85% seen once. The sample was blood, taken from a patient whose treatment included radiotherapy and nephrectomy. These receptors were collected from a man aged 55-75 years with renal cell carcinoma.

This clone was counted a few times. The chain employs TRBV19 and TRBJ1-1; D call uncertain. Trimming left V 5 bases short and J 2 bases short, with 12 bases between. CDR3 length equals 14 residues. Germline V gene data show CDR1 as LNHDA and CDR2 as SQIVND (reference sequence). The CDR3 protein is CASSPGQLNTEAFF. The CDR3 coding sequence is TGTGCCAGTAGTCCCGGGCAGCTCAACACTGAAGCTTTCTTT.

This clone came up a few times. As DNA, the CDR3 is TGTGCCAGCAGCCCTTTATGGCGGGAGAAGGGCGAGCAGTACTTC. This translates into CASSPLWREKGEQYF. This rearrangement joins TRBV7-8 to TRBJ2-7; TRBD2 matches 7 bases. The trim removed 5 bases at V and 6 bases at J, leaving 13 bases unmatched. The CDR3 covers 15 residues. Germline assignment: CDR1 SGHVS and CDR2 FQNEAQ.

The chain links TRBV5-5 to TRBJ2-3, with a tentative D call TRBD2 (6 bases). CDR3 length: 15 residues. V lost 0 bases to trimming and J lost 4 bases, with 12 bases between them. Per germline, CDR1 SGHKS and CDR2 YYEKEE (reference sequence). In DNA form, the CDR3 reads TGTGCCAGCAGCTTGGTTCTAGCGACATCAGATACGCAGTATTTT. It codes for CASSLVLATSDTQYF. Using reference TRBV5-5 and TRBJ2-3 for the parts outside the CDR3, the full variable domain is DAGVTQSPTHLIKTRGQQVTLRCSPISGHKSVSWYQQVLGQGPQFIFQYYEKEERGRGNFPDRFSARQFPNYSSELNVNALLLGDSALYLCASSLVLATSDTQYFGPGTRLTVL.

This sequence joins TRBV19 and TRBJ2-5, with 10 nucleotides matching TRBD1. Germline V gene sequence: CDR1 LNHDA, CDR2 SQIVND (reference sequence). The length of the CDR3 is 14 residues. Germline trimming cut 7 bases from V and 5 bases from J; bases unmatched to any gene: 7. CDR3 in DNA: TGTGCCAGTAATCCGACAGGGGGCTGGGAGACCCAGTACTTC. Encoded protein: CASNPTGGWETQYF. Using reference TRBV19 and TRBJ2-5 for the parts outside the CDR3, the full variable domain is DGGITQSPKYLFRKEGQNVTLSCEQNLNHDAMYWYRQDPGQGLRLIYYSQIVNDFQKGDIAEGYSVSREKKESFPLTVTSAQKNPTAFYLCASNPTGGWETQYFGPGTRLLVL.